Each of the 4 T cell receptor beta chains below was sequenced from the same sample in a study of spatial heterogeneity in lung cancer (dated by TCRdb to the late 2010s). Preparation of the library involved 5' RACE. The instrument was a NextSeq 500. TCRdb took the public reads, trimmed them with fastp at Q25, ran MiXCR for clone calling and kept in-frame beta chains. Rows are combined by CDR3 protein, so each entry shows the most common genes and DNA. The sample profile shows about 52,000 distinct CDR3 sequences; roughly 8.1% of them were found once. Approximately 35% of the sample lies in the top ten. The time point label of this sample denotes: blood at routine non-recurrence follow-up after resection. Whole RNA extracted from tumor and nontumor lung tissue, or from cryopreserved PBMC samples, was used for TCR sequencing without cell sorting. The starting material was PBMCs, obtained at follow-up. The receptors were sampled from a female donor with early-stage non-small cell lung cancer.

This clonotype was counted many times. CDR3 nucleotides: TGCGCCAGCAGCTCCTTTGGGTCAAACCAAGCGGAGACCCAGTACTTC. As protein: CASSSFGSNQAETQYF. The chain couples TRBV5-1 to TRBJ2-5, with D hard to call. V lost 3 bases to trimming and J lost 5 bases, with 20 bases between them. The germline V gene has CDR1 SGHRS and CDR2 YFSETQ. The CDR3 runs 16 residues. Complete variable domain (other parts from reference TRBV5-1 and TRBJ2-5): KAGVTQTPRYLIKTRGQQVTLSCSPISGHRSVSWYQQTPGQGLQFLFEYFSETQRNKGNFPGRFSGRQFSNSRSEMNVSTLELGDSALYLCASSSFGSNQAETQYFGPGTRLLVL.

The gene calls are TRBV20-1 and TRBJ2-5; 7 nucleotides line up with TRBD2. Germline trimming cut 0 bases from V and 8 bases from J; bases unmatched to any gene: 12. This CDR3 has 15 residues. Germline lookup yields CDR1 DFQATT and CDR2 SNEGSKA (reference sequence). The CDR3 spells CSARDLRLAWKTQYF. Written as DNA, the CDR3 is TGCAGTGCTAGAGATCTAAGACTAGCCTGGAAAACCCAGTACTTC.

This clonotype appeared many times. The genes are TRBV7-2 and TRBJ1-4; D perhaps matches TRBD1 (5 bases). The CDR3 extends over 16 amino acids. Germline lookup yields CDR1 SGHTA and CDR2 FQGNSA. V shed 1 base and J shed 3 bases, with 12 bases lying between them. Here the CDR3 reads CASSLGSTAANEKLFF. In DNA form, the CDR3 reads TGTGCCAGCAGCTTAGGGTCGACAGCGGCTAATGAAAAACTGTTTTTT.

The rearrangement joins TRBV7-6 to TRBJ2-3; D might be TRBD1 (6 bases). V was clipped by 3 bases and J by 7 bases, with 14 bases between them. CDR3 length equals 14 residues. Germline-derived CDR1 and CDR2 are SGHVS and FNYEAQ. CDR3 bases: TGTGCCAGCAGCTTTTTTTACGGACAGAATACGCAGTATTTT. Translation: CASSFFYGQNTQYF.